This record covers a single TCR beta chain. This sample is drawn from a study of T-cell memory formation after mild COVID-19. Looked up from germline, CDR1 is MNHEY and CDR2 is SVGEGT. Germline trimming cut 0 bases from V and 2 bases from J; bases unmatched to any gene: 2. The CDR3 is 17 amino acids. TCRdb called the 5' RACE reads again in MiXCR, with one record for every CDR3 protein. The data show roughly 560,000 distinct CDR3 sequences, about a fifth seen once. V usage is TRBV6-2 or TRBV6-3 and J usage is TRBJ2-1, with TRBD2 matching 12 bases. The material sequenced was PBMCs or a T cell subset sorted from them (not recorded which). The receptor's source is an adult woman who had mild COVID-19 (a few samples of this study predate the infection). Cell type and time point are not known. As DNA, the CDR3 is TGTGCCAGCAGTTACTCGCTAGCGGGAGGGCCCTACAATGAGCAGTTCTTC. Amino acids: CASSYSLAGGPYNEQFF.